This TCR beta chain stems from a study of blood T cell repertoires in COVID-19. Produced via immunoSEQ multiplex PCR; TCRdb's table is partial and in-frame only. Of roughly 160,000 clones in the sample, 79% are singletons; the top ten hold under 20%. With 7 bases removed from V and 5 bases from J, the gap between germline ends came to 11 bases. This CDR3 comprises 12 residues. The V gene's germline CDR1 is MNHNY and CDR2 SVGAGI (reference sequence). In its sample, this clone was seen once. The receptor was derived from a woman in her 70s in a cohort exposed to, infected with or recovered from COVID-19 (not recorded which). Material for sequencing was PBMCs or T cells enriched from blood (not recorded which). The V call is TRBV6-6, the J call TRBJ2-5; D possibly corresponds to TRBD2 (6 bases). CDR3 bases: TGTGCCAGCACGCGGGGTAGGGAGACCCAGTACTTC. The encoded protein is CASTRGRETQYF.